What follows describes a single T cell receptor beta chain. What it binds is not known. The donors were in the roughly 120-subject validation cohort, distinct from the roughly 600-subject first cohort. The record originates from a study of cytomegalovirus exposure and HLA in healthy donors. The study, taken as a whole, reports: The investigators catalogued about 170 TCR beta chains as cytomegalovirus-associated.

Sequenced by immunoSEQ multiplex PCR; TCRdb stores in-frame clones only, minus some. Of 60,000 to 90,000 clones in the sample, 70% to 90% were seen once. With 10 bases clipped from V and 9 bases from J, the junction kept 10 bases outside the gene matches. Germline CDR1 SNHLY, CDR2 FYNNEI. The CDR3 extends over 13 amino acids. This TCR was recovered from a man younger than 45 in good health and CMV-seronegative. This rearrangement joins TRBV2 to TRBJ2-1; 9 bases are a match to TRBD1. Sequenced material: PBMCs. The CDR3 sequence is CAIRRDRGSEQFF. The CDR3 DNA is TGTGCCATCAGGAGAGACAGGGGGAGTGAGCAGTTCTTC. The entire variable domain, with the rest obtained from reference TRBV2 and TRBJ2-1, is as follows: EPEVTQTPSHQVTQMGQEVILRCVPISNHLYFYWYRQILGQKVEFLVSFYNNEISEKSEIFDDQFSVERPDGSNFTLKIRSTKLEDSAMYFCAIRRDRGSEQFFGPGTRLTVL.